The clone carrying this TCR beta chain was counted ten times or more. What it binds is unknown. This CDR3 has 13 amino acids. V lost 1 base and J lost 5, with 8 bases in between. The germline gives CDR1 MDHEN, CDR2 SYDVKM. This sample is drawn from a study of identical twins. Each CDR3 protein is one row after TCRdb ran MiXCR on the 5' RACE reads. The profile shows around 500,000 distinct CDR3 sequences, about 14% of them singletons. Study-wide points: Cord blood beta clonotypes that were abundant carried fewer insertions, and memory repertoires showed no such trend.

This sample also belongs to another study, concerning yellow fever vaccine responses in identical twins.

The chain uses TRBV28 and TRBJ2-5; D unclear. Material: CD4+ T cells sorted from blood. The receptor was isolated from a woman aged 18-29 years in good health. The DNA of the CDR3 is TGTGCCAGCAGTTTATATAATGGGGAGACCCAGTACTTC. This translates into CASSLYNGETQYF.